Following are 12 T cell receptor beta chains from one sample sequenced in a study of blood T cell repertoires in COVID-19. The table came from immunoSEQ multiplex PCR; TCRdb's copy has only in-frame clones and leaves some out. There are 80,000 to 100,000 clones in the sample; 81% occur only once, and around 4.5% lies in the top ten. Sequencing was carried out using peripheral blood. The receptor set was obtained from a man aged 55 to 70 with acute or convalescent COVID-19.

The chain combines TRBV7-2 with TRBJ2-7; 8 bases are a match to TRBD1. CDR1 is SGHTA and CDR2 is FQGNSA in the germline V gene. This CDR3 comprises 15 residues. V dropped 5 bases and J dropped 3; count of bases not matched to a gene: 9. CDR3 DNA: TGTGCCAGCAGCCAAGCCGGACAGGGAGTCTACGAGCAGTACTTC. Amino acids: CASSQAGQGVYEQYF.

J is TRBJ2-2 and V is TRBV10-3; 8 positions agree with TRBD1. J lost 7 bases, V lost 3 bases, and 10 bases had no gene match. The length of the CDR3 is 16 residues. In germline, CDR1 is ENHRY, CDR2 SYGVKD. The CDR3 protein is CAISDIQGANGGELFF. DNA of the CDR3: TGTGCCATCAGTGATATCCAGGGGGCGAATGGCGGGGAGCTGTTTTTT.

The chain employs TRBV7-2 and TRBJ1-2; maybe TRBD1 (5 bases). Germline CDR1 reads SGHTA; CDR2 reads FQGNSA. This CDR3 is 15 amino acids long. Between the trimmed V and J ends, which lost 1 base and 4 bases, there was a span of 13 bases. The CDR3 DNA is TGTGCCAGCAGCTTAGTGGGGCAGCTTATCTATGGCTACACCTTC. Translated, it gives CASSLVGQLIYGYTF.

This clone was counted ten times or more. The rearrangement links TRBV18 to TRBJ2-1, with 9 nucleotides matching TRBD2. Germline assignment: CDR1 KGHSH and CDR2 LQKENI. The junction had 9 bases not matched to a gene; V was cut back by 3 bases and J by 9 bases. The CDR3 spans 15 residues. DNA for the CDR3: TGTGCCAGCTCACCTCAGTCTAGCGGGGACCGTGAGCAGTTCTTC. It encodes CASSPQSSGDREQFF.

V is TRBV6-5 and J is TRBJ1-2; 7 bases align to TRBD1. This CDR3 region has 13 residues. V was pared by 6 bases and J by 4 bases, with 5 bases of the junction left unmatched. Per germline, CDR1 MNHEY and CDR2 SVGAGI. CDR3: CASRPGTAYGYTF. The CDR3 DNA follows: TGTGCCAGCAGACCCGGGACAGCCTATGGCTACACCTTC.

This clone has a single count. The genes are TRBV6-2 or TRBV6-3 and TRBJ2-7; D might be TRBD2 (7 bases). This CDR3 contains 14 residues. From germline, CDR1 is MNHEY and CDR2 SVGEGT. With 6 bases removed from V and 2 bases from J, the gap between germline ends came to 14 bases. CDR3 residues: CASSTGGLAYEQYF. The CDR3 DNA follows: TGTGCCAGCAGCACGGGGGGCCTTGCCTACGAGCAGTACTTC.

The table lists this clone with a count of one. The CDR3 DNA is TGTGCCAGCAGAGCTAGATCCACAGGGTTTGTAGTAGCTGGAAACACCATATATTTT. Residues: CASRARSTGFVVAGNTIYF. This chain connects TRBV28 to TRBJ1-3, with a weak D call TRBD1 (6 bases). Germline V CDR1 and CDR2: MDHEN, SYDVKM. V lost 6 bases and J lost 2, with 26 bases in between. The CDR3 runs 19 residues.

CDR3 sequence (DNA): TGTGCCAGCAGCATCAGCGGGAGCAGCACAGATACGCAGTATTTT. This encodes CASSISGSSTDTQYF. The gene calls are TRBV9 and TRBJ2-3; 8 nucleotides line up with TRBD2. The J segment lost 0 bases and the V segment lost 4 bases, leaving 4 bases of the junction unmatched. Germline V lookup: CDR1 SGDLS, CDR2 YYNGEE. The CDR3 runs to 15 residues.

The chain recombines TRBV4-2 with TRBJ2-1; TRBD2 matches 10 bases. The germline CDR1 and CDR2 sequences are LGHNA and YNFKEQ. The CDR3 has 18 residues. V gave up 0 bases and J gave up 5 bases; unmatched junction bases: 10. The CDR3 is CASSQDIAGLAAHNEQFF. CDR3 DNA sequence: TGTGCCAGCAGCCAAGATATCGCAGGACTAGCGGCCCACAATGAGCAGTTCTTC.

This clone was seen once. CDR3: CAWSRLVGPGELFF. The CDR3 DNA is TGTGCCTGGAGCAGACTAGTCGGTCCCGGGGAGCTGTTTTTT. The chain joins TRBV30 to TRBJ2-2, with D possibly TRBD2 on 6 matching bases. This CDR3 has 14 amino acids. Per germline, CDR1 GTSNPN and CDR2 SVGIG (reference sequence). V lost 3 bases, J lost 6 bases, and 14 bases lay in between.

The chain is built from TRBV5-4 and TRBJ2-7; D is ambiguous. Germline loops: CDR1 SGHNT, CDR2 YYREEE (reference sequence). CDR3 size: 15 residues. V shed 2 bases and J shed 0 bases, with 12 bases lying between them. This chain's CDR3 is CASSLSLSSSYEQYF. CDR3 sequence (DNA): TGTGCCAGCAGCTTATCTTTATCGTCCTCCTACGAGCAGTACTTC.

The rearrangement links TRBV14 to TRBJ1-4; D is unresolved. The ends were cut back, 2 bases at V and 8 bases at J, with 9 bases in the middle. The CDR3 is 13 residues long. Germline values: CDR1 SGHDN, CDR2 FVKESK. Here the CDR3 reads CASSQPNREKLFF. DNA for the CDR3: TGTGCCAGCAGCCAACCGAATCGGGAAAAACTGTTTTTT.